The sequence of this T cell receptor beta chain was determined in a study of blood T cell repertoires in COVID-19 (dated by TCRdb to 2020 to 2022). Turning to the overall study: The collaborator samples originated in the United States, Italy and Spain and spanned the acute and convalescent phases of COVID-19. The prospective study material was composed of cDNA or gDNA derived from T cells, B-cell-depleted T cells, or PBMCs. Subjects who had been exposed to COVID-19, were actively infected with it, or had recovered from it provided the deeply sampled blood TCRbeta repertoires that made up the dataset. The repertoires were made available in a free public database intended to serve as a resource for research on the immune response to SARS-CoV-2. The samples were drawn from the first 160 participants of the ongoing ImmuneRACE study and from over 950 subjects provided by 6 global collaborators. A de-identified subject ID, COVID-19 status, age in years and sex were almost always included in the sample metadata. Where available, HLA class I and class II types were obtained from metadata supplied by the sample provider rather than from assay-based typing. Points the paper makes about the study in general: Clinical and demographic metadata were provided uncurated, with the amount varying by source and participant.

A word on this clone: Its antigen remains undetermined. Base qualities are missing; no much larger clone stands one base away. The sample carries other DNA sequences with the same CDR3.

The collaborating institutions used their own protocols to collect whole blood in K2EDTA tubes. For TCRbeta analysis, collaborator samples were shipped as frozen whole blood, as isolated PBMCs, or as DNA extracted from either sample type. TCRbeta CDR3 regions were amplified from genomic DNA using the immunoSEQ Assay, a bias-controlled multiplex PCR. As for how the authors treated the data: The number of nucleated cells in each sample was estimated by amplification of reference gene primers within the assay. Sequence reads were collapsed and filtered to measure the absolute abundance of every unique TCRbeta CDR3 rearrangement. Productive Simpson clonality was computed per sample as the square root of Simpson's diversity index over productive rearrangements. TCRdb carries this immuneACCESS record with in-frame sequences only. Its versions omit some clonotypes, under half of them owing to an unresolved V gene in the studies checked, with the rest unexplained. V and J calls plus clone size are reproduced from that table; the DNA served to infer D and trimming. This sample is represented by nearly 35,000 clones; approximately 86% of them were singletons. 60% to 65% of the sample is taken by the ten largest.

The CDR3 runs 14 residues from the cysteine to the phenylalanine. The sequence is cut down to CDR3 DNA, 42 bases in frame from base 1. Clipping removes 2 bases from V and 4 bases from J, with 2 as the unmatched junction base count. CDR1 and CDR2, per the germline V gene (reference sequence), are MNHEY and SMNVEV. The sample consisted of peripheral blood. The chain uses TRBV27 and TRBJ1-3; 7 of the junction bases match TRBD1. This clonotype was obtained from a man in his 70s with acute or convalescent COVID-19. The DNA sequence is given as TGTGCCAGCAGTTTAGACAGGGACGGAAACACCATATATTTT. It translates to CASSLDRDGNTIYF.